Below, 30 T cell receptor beta chains from the same sample are listed, as sequenced in a study of blood T cell repertoires in COVID-19. Clones were read by immunoSEQ multiplex PCR, and TCRdb kept only the in-frame ones, dropping some. Of some 160,000 clones in the sample, around 89% were seen once. Sequences were obtained from peripheral blood. These receptors originate from a woman aged 60-70 years with active COVID-19.

The CDR3 loop is CASRPWTVFGTDTQYF. CDR3 nucleotide sequence: TGTGCCAGCAGACCTTGGACAGTGTTTGGCACAGATACGCAGTATTTT. V is TRBV28 and J is TRBJ2-3, with TRBD1 as a possible D gene (6 bases). Germline V gives CDR1 MDHEN, CDR2 SYDVKM. CDR3 size: 16 residues. V was clipped by 6 bases and J by 1 base, with 17 bases between them.

V and J are TRBV5-6 and TRBJ2-1; D not certain. The germline CDR1 and CDR2 sequences are SGHDT and YYEEEE. The CDR3 extends over 13 amino acids. Trimming cost V 1 base and J 6 bases, with 8 bases left between them. The CDR3 reads CASSLLTGNEQFF. The CDR3 DNA reads TGTGCCAGCAGCTTGTTAACCGGCAATGAGCAGTTCTTC.

This chain joins TRBV30 and TRBJ1-6; D is undetermined. The CDR3 contains 15 residues. Germline V lookup: CDR1 GTSNPN, CDR2 SVGIG (reference sequence). V lost 0 bases to trimming and J lost 5 bases, with 11 bases between them. The CDR3 region has the DNA TGTGCCTGGAGTGTAAGACTCCTTGATAATTCACCCCTCCACTTT. It specifies CAWSVRLLDNSPLHF.

This clone has only one observation. The CDR3 sequence is CASSLGGGTRYTF. The CDR3 DNA reads TGTGCCAGCAGCTTAGGGGGGGGGACTCGCTACACCTTC. This chain connects TRBV7-2 to TRBJ1-2; possible D gene TRBD1, 5 bases. Germline CDR1 reads SGHTA; CDR2 reads FQGNSA. The CDR3 loop spans 13 amino acids. V shed 1 base and J shed 9 bases, with 12 bases lying between them.

CDR3 bases: TGTGCCAGCAGCGAATTTACTAGTGGAACCTACGAGCAGTACTTC. Translating it yields CASSEFTSGTYEQYF. This chain joins TRBV6-2 or TRBV6-3 and TRBJ2-7, with a tentative D call TRBD2 (5 bases). The CDR3 covers 15 residues. V gave up 6 bases and J gave up 2 bases, with 17 bases separating them. Germline-derived CDR1 and CDR2 are MNHEY and SVGEGT.

The chain links TRBV9 to TRBJ2-1, with D maybe TRBD2 (6 bases). The germline V and J ends were trimmed by 0 bases and 5 bases, with 12 bases remaining between them. CDR1 SGDLS and CDR2 YYNGEE come from the germline V gene. The CDR3 spans 15 residues. The CDR3 DNA is TGTGCCAGCAGCGTAGTAGCGGCTTCCCACAATGAGCAGTTCTTC. Its protein product is CASSVVAASHNEQFF.

The rearrangement joins TRBV28 to TRBJ1-4; 8 bases align to TRBD1. J gave up 8 bases and V 5 bases, and 7 bases lay outside the gene matches. This CDR3 spans 14 amino acids. Germline V gene data show CDR1 as MDHEN and CDR2 as SYDVKM. CDR3 loop: CASSAPGGREKLFF. The CDR3 DNA is TGTGCCAGCAGTGCTCCAGGGGGCCGGGAAAAACTGTTTTTT.

This sequence joins TRBV9 and TRBJ1-2, with 9 bases lining up with TRBD1. The CDR3 contains 14 residues. The V and J ends lost 3 bases and 7 bases, in that order; junction bases with no gene match: 7. Germline V gene sequence: CDR1 SGDLS, CDR2 YYNGEE. CDR3 bases: TGTGCCAGCAGCGCCGGGACAGGGTCCCGTGGCTACACCTTC. Amino acid sequence: CASSAGTGSRGYTF.

This clone was seen a single time. The CDR3 loop reads CASSLAGTYNEQFF. Here the CDR3 DNA reads TGTGCCAGCAGTTTGGCGGGAACCTACAATGAGCAGTTCTTC. This sequence joins TRBV27 and TRBJ2-1, with a tentative D call TRBD2 (6 bases). The CDR3 runs 14 residues. The germline V and J ends were trimmed by 3 bases and 2 bases, with 8 bases remaining between them. From germline, CDR1 is MNHEY and CDR2 SMNVEV (reference sequence).

This chain joins TRBV4-2 and TRBJ2-7; TRBD1 matches at 11 bases. Germline CDR1 and CDR2: LGHNA and YNFKEQ. Germline trimming cut 5 bases from V and 0 bases from J; bases unmatched to any gene: 9. The CDR3 covers 17 residues. CDR3 residues: CASSASLGTGGSYEQYF. As DNA, the CDR3 is TGTGCCAGCAGCGCGTCGTTGGGGACAGGGGGCTCCTACGAGCAGTACTTC.

The chain joins TRBV28 to TRBJ1-1; maybe TRBD1 (5 bases). This CDR3 contains 14 residues. The germline gives CDR1 MDHEN, CDR2 SYDVKM. The V and J ends lost 3 bases and 3 bases respectively, with 11 bases between them. The CDR3 is CASSFQGAYTEAFF. CDR3 DNA sequence: TGTGCCAGCAGTTTCCAAGGGGCTTACACTGAAGCTTTCTTT. Full variable domain (remainder filled in from reference TRBV28 and TRBJ1-1): DVKVTQSSRYLVKRTGEKVFLECVQDMDHENMFWYRQDPGLGLRLIYFSYDVKMKEKGDIPEGYSVSREKKERFSLILESASTNQTSMYLCASSFQGAYTEAFFGQGTRLTVV.

The gene calls are TRBV30 and TRBJ1-6; the match to TRBD1 covers 9 bases. Germline V gene data show CDR1 as GTSNPN and CDR2 as SVGIG (reference sequence). This CDR3 contains 15 residues. V lost 2 bases and J lost 7; bases outside the gene matches: 6. CDR3 in DNA: TGTGCCTGGAGTCCAAGGACAGGGGTGAATTCACCCCTCCACTTT. Translation: CAWSPRTGVNSPLHF. Using reference TRBV30 and TRBJ1-6 for the parts outside the CDR3, the full variable domain is SQTIHQWPATLVQPVGSPLSLECTVEGTSNPNLYWYRQAAGRGLQLLFYSVGIGQISSEVPQNLSASRPQDRQFILSSKKLLLSDSGFYLCAWSPRTGVNSPLHFGNGTRLTVT.

V and J are TRBV3-1 (or the pseudogene TRBV3-2) and TRBJ2-7, with 10 bases fitting TRBD2. This CDR3 has 14 amino acids. J was trimmed by 2 bases and V by 5 bases; bases with no gene match: 3. Germline V gene lookup returns CDR1 LGHDT and CDR2 YNNKEL (reference sequence). CDR3 in amino acids: CASSALAGPYEQYF. The CDR3 nucleotides are TGTGCCAGCAGCGCACTAGCGGGACCCTACGAGCAGTACTTC.

V gene TRBV30 combines with J gene TRBJ2-2; 7 positions match TRBD1. V lost 2 bases and J lost 7; bases outside the gene matches: 1. The germline V gene encodes CDR1 GTSNPN and CDR2 SVGIG (reference sequence). The CDR3 is 12 amino acids. The CDR3 coding sequence is TGTGCCTGGAGTACAGGGGTCGGGGAGCTGTTTTTT. It specifies CAWSTGVGELFF.

This chain joins TRBV27 and TRBJ1-2; D ambiguous. In germline, CDR1 is MNHEY, CDR2 SMNVEV (reference sequence). Trimming pared 6 bases from V and 4 bases from J, leaving 15 bases between. This CDR3 region has 14 residues. Here the CDR3 DNA reads TGTGCCAGCAGATCCAGTATTAGCATCTATGGCTACACCTTC. Translating gives CASRSSISIYGYTF.

The chain is built from TRBV24-1 and TRBJ2-1; maybe TRBD2 (6 bases). Germline V CDR1 and CDR2: KGHDR, SFDVKD. V lost 4 bases and J 6 bases, leaving 18 bases between the germline ends. The CDR3 consists of 16 residues. The CDR3 sequence: CATSEAGTRGSNEQFF. In DNA, the CDR3 is TGTGCCACCAGTGAGGCCGGGACCCGGGGGTCCAATGAGCAGTTCTTC.

This rearrangement joins TRBV5-4 to TRBJ2-7, with TRBD1 matching 10 bases. Germline-derived CDR1 and CDR2 are SGHNT and YYREEE (reference sequence). The CDR3 runs to 15 residues. The J segment lost 6 bases and the V segment lost 2 bases, leaving 8 bases of the junction unmatched. The CDR3 region is CASSFIGTGVGEQYF. The CDR3 DNA follows: TGTGCCAGCAGCTTCATCGGGACAGGGGTCGGCGAGCAGTACTTC. Full variable domain (outside the CDR3, taken from reference TRBV5-4 and TRBJ2-7): ETGVTQSPTHLIKTRGQQVTLRCSSQSGHNTVSWYQQALGQGPQFIFQYYREEENGRGNFPPRFSGLQFPNYSSELNVNALELDDSALYLCASSFIGTGVGEQYFGPGTRLTVT.

This chain connects TRBV27 to TRBJ2-1, with 9 bases lining up with TRBD1. This CDR3 is built from 16 residues. Germline assignment: CDR1 MNHEY and CDR2 SMNVEV (reference sequence). V lost 4 bases and J lost 1; bases outside the gene matches: 5. CDR3 sequence: CASSSPGTGSYNEQFF. For the CDR3, the DNA is TGTGCCAGCAGTTCCCCCGGGACAGGGTCCTACAATGAGCAGTTCTTC.

This chain links TRBV24-1 with TRBJ2-1, with TRBD1 identical over 8 bases. Trimming took 4 bases from V and 6 from J; bases not matched to a gene: 4. CDR1 is KGHDR and CDR2 is SFDVKD in the germline V gene. This CDR3 has 14 amino acids. CDR3 amino acids: CATSDRGTGNEQFF. The CDR3 DNA reads TGTGCCACCAGTGACCGGGGGACAGGCAATGAGCAGTTCTTC.

This sequence joins TRBV18 and TRBJ2-2, with 9 bases matching TRBD1. Germline loops: CDR1 KGHSH, CDR2 LQKENI. The CDR3 consists of 15 residues. The V and J ends lost 3 bases and 7 bases, in that order; junction bases with no gene match: 6. DNA of the CDR3: TGTGCCAGCTCACCGCGACAGGGGGAGAACGGGGAGCTGTTTTTT. Protein sequence: CASSPRQGENGELFF.

This clone is a singleton in its sample. The chain recombines TRBV11-2 with TRBJ2-7, with D perhaps TRBD2 (5 bases). With 2 bases removed from V and 5 bases from J, the gap between germline ends came to 16 bases. The length of the CDR3 is 15 residues. Germline assignment: CDR1 SGHAT and CDR2 FQNNGV. The CDR3 here is CASSLTIGGFNEQYF. The CDR3 coding sequence is TGTGCCAGCAGCTTAACGATAGGAGGTTTCAACGAGCAGTACTTC.

This chain joins TRBV6-6 and TRBJ1-1; 7 bases line up with TRBD1. Germline lookup yields CDR1 MNHNY and CDR2 SVGAGI (reference sequence). The CDR3 extends over 13 amino acids. Losses at the gene ends were 8 bases for V and 4 bases for J; bases not matched to a gene: 7. CDR3 in DNA: TGTGCCAGCCGACCCGACAGGGTCACTGAAGCTTTCTTT. Its translation is CASRPDRVTEAFF.

This chain connects TRBV9 to TRBJ1-1; D uncertain. The CDR3 sequence is 13 residues long. Germline CDR1 and CDR2: SGDLS and YYNGEE. V gave up 0 bases and J gave up 2 bases, with 5 bases separating them. This CDR3 is CASSVAPNTEAFF. CDR3 bases: TGTGCCAGCAGCGTAGCCCCTAACACTGAAGCTTTCTTT.

The chain uses TRBV3-1 (or the pseudogene TRBV3-2) and TRBJ2-1; 8 bases line up with TRBD1. V lost 0 bases to trimming and J lost 6 bases; unmatched junction nucleotides: 19. Germline assignment: CDR1 LGHDT and CDR2 YNNKEL (reference sequence). The length of the CDR3 is 20 residues. CDR3 region: CASSQDLNYQGASCFNEQFF. For the CDR3, the DNA is TGTGCCAGCAGCCAAGACCTTAATTATCAGGGGGCTAGCTGTTTCAATGAGCAGTTCTTC.

The chain couples TRBV7-9 to TRBJ2-3; 7 bases fit TRBD1. Germline V gene lookup returns CDR1 SEHNR and CDR2 FQNEAQ (reference sequence). Trimming took 1 base from V and 6 from J; bases not matched to a gene: 10. This CDR3 is built from 16 residues. The CDR3 bases are TGTGCCAGCAGCTTAGGGGACAGTCCCTACGGCGATACGCAGTATTTT. Amino acid sequence: CASSLGDSPYGDTQYF.

The rearrangement uses TRBV11-2 and TRBJ2-1, with 7 nucleotides matching TRBD1. Germline loops: CDR1 SGHAT, CDR2 FQNNGV. The CDR3 runs to 15 residues. Trimming cost V 5 bases and J 5 bases; bases outside gene matches: 9. The CDR3 here is CASSPIRTGHNEQFF. The DNA of the CDR3 is TGTGCCAGCAGCCCTATCCGGACAGGCCACAATGAGCAGTTCTTC.

V is TRBV28 and J is TRBJ2-7; no definite D call. This CDR3 is built from 13 residues. Germline assignment: CDR1 MDHEN and CDR2 SYDVKM. V was trimmed by 7 bases and J by 3 bases, leaving 13 bases between them. DNA for the CDR3: TGTGCCAGCAATGAAGAGGTCTTCTACGAGCAGTACTTC. This codes for CASNEEVFYEQYF.

The chain combines TRBV2 with TRBJ2-2; D possibly corresponds to TRBD1 (6 bases). Trimming shortened V by 7 bases and J by 4 bases, and 13 bases separated the two germline ends. Germline V gives CDR1 SNHLY, CDR2 FYNNEI. The CDR3 runs to 14 residues. DNA of the CDR3: TGTGCCAGCACCACAGGGTCTGTCACCGGGGAGCTGTTTTTT. Translated: CASTTGSVTGELFF.

The chain combines TRBV19 with TRBJ2-2; 9 positions agree with TRBD2. From germline, CDR1 is LNHDA and CDR2 SQIVND (reference sequence). Trimming took 0 bases from V and 5 from J; bases not matched to a gene: 13. The CDR3 sequence is 19 residues long. In DNA, the CDR3 is TGTGCCAGTAGTATAGATAGGTGGAGCGGGAGGCCGGGAACCGGGGAGCTGTTTTTT. Its translation: CASSIDRWSGRPGTGELFF.

This rearrangement joins TRBV7-2 to TRBJ1-2; D may be TRBD1 (5 bases). CDR3 length equals 15 residues. Trimming stripped 5 bases from V and 4 bases from J, with 17 bases between. Germline V gives CDR1 SGHTA, CDR2 FQGNSA. The CDR3 spells CASSRPGGLGYGYTF. The CDR3, as DNA: TGTGCCAGCAGCCGCCCCGGGGGGTTAGGCTATGGCTACACCTTC.